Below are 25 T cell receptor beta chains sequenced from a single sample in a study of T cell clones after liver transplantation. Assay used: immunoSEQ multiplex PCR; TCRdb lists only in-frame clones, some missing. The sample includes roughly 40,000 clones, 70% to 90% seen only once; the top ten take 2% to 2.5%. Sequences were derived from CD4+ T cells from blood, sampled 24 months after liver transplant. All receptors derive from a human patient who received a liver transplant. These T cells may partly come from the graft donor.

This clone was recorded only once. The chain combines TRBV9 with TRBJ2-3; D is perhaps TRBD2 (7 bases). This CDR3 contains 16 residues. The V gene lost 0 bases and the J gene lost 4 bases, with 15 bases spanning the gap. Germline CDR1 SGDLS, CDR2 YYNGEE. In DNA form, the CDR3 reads TGTGCCAGCAGCGTAGGTCGCGGGGGCGGGTCAGATACGCAGTATTTT. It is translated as CASSVGRGGGSDTQYF.

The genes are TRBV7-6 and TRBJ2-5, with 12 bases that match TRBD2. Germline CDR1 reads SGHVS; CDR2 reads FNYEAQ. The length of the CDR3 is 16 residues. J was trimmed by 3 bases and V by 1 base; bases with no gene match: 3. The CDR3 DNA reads TGTGCCAGCAGCTTAGTGTCTAGCGGGGGGGAAGAGACCCAGTACTTC. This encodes CASSLVSSGGEETQYF.

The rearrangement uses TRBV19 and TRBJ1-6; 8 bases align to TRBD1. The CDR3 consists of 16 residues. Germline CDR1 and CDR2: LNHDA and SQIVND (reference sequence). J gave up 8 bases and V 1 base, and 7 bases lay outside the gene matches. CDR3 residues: CASSIGRQGSYSPLHF. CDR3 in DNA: TGTGCCAGTAGTATAGGAAGACAGGGGAGCTATTCACCCCTCCACTTT.

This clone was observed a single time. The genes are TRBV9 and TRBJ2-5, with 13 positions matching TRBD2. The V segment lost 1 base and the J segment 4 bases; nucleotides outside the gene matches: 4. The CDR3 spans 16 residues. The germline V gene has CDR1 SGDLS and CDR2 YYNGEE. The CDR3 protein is CASSVTSGGAGETQYF. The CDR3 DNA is TGTGCCAGCAGCGTAACTAGCGGGGGGGCCGGAGAGACCCAGTACTTC.

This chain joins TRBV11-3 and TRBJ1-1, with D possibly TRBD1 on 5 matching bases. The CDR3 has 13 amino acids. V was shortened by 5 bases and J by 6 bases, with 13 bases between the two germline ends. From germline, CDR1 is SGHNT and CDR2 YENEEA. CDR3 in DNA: TGTGCCAGCAGCCCAGGGCTTGGGGCTGAAGCTTTCTTT. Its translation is CASSPGLGAEAFF.

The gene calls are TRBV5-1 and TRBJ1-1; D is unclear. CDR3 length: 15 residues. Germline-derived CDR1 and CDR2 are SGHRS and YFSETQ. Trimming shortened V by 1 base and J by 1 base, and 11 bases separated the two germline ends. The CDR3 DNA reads TGCGCCAGCAGCTTGACCAGGATCGAGAACACTGAAGCTTTCTTT. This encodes CASSLTRIENTEAFF.

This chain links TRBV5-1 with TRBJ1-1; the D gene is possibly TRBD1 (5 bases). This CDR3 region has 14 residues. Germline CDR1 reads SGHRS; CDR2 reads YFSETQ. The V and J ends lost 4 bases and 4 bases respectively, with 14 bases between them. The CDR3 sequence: CASSPIGGTTEAFF. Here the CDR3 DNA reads TGCGCCAGCAGCCCCATCGGAGGGACCACTGAAGCTTTCTTT.

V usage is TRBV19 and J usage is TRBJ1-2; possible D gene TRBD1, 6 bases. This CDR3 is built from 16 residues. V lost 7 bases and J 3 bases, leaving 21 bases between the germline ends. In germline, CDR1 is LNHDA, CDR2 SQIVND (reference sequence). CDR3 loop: CASTDARDIRDYGYTF. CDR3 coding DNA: TGTGCCAGTACCGACGCCCGGGACATCCGTGACTATGGCTACACCTTC.

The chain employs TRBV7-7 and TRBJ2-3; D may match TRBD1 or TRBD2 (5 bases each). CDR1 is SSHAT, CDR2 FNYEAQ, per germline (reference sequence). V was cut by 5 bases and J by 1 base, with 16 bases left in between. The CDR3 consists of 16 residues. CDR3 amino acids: CASSPRGVLGTDTQYF. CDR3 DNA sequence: TGTGCCAGCAGCCCTCGAGGGGTCTTGGGCACAGATACGCAGTATTTT.

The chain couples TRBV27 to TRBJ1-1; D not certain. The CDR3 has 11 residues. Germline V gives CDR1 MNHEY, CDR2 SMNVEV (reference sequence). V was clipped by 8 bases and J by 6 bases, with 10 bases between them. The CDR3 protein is CASAGWAEAFF. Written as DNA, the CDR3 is TGTGCCAGCGCCGGGTGGGCTGAAGCTTTCTTT.

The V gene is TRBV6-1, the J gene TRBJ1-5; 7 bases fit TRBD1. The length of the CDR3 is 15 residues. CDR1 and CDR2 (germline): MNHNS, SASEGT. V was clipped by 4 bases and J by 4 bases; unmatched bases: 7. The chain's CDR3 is CASSAQGGGNQPQHF. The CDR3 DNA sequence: TGTGCCAGCAGTGCCCAGGGGGGCGGGAATCAGCCCCAGCATTTT.

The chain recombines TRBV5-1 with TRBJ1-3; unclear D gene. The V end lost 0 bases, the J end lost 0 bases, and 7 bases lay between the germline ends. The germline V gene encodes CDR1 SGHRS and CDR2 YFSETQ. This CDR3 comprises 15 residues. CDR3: CASSLAANSGNTIYF. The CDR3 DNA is TGCGCCAGCAGCTTGGCGGCCAACTCTGGAAACACCATATATTTT.

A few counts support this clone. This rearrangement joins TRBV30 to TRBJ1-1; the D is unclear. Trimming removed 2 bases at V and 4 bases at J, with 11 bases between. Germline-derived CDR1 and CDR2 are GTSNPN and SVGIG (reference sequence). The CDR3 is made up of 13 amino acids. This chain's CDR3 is CAWSRSGGTEAFF. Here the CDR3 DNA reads TGTGCCTGGAGTAGGAGTGGCGGCACTGAAGCTTTCTTT.

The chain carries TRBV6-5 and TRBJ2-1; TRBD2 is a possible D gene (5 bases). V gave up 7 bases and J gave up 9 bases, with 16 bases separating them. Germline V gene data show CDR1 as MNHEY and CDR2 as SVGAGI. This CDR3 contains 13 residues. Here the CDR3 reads CASTLDRAGEQFF. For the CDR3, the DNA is TGTGCCAGCACCTTGGACCGGGCGGGTGAGCAGTTCTTC.

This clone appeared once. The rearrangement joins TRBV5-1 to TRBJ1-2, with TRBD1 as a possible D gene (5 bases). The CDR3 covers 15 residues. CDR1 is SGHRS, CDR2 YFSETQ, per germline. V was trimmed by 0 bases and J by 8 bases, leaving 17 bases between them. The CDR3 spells CASSLDTRTTRGYTF. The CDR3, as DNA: TGCGCCAGCAGCTTGGACACTAGGACAACTAGGGGCTACACCTTC.

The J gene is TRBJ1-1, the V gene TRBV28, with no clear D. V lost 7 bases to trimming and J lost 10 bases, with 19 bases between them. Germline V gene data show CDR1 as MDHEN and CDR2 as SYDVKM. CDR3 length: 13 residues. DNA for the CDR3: TGTGCCAGCATTAACCGGGTCGGGGTGTCAGCTTTCTTT. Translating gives CASINRVGVSAFF.

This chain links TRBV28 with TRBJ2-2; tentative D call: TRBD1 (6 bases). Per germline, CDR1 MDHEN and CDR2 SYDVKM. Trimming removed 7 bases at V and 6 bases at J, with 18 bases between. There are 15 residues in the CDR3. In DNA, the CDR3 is TGTGCCAGCAATCAGGACAGTCAGAAGGCCGGGGAGCTGTTTTTT. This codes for CASNQDSQKAGELFF.

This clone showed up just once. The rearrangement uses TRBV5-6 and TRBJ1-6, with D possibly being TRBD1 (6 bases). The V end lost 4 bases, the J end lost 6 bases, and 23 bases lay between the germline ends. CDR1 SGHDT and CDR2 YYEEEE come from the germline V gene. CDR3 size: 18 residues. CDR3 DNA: TGTGCCAGCAGCCCCGACCCGCCCGGACAGAAACTTAATTCACCCCTCCACTTT. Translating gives CASSPDPPGQKLNSPLHF.

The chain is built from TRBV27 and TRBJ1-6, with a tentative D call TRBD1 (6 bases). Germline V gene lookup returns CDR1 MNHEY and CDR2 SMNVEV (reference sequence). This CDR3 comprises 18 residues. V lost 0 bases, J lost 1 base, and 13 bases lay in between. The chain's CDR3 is CASSLSPGASSYNSPLHF. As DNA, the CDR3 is TGTGCCAGCAGTTTATCGCCAGGGGCAAGTTCCTATAATTCACCCCTCCACTTT.

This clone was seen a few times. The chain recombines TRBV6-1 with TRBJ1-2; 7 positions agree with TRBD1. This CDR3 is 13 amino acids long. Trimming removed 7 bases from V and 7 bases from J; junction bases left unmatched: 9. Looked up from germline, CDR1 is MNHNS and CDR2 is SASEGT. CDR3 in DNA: TGTGCCAGCATTGTGGAGGGGGCGGGTGGCTACACCTTC. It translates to CASIVEGAGGYTF.

CDR3 sequence: CASSLGSGAGTEAFF. The CDR3 DNA follows: TGTGCCAGCAGTTTGGGTTCGGGGGCCGGCACTGAAGCTTTCTTT. The chain employs TRBV27 and TRBJ1-1; a weak D match, TRBD1 (6 bases). Trimming cost V 3 bases and J 4 bases, with 15 bases left between them. Germline values: CDR1 MNHEY, CDR2 SMNVEV (reference sequence). The CDR3 is made up of 15 amino acids.

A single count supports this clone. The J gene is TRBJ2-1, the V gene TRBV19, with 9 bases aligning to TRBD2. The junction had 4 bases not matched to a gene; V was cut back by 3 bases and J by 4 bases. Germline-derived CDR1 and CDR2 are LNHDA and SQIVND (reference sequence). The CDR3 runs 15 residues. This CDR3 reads CASSMREGRYNEQFF. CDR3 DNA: TGTGCCAGTAGTATGCGGGAGGGCCGGTACAATGAGCAGTTCTTC.

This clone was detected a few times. The CDR3 nucleotides are TGTGCCAGCAGCCGGGGGTTCGGGGGTAAGAATACTGAAGCTTTCTTT. This gives the protein CASSRGFGGKNTEAFF. The chain combines TRBV5-8 with TRBJ1-1, with D possibly matching TRBD1 (5 bases). The germline CDR1 and CDR2 sequences are SGHTS and YDEGEE. The V and J ends lost 4 bases and 5 bases respectively, with 21 bases between them. The CDR3 is 16 amino acids.

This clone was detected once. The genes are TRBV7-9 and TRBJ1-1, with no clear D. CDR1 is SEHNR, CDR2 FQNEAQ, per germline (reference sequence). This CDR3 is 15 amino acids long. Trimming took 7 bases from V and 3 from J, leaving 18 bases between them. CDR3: CASNPSKARDTEAFF. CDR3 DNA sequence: TGTGCCAGCAACCCCAGTAAGGCTCGGGACACTGAAGCTTTCTTT.

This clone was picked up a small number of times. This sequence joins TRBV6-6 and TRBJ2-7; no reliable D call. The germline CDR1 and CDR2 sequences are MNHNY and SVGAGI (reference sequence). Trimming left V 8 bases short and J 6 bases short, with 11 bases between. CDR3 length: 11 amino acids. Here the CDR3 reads CASSSMGEQYF. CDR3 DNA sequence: TGTGCCAGCTCCTCCATGGGCGAGCAGTACTTC.